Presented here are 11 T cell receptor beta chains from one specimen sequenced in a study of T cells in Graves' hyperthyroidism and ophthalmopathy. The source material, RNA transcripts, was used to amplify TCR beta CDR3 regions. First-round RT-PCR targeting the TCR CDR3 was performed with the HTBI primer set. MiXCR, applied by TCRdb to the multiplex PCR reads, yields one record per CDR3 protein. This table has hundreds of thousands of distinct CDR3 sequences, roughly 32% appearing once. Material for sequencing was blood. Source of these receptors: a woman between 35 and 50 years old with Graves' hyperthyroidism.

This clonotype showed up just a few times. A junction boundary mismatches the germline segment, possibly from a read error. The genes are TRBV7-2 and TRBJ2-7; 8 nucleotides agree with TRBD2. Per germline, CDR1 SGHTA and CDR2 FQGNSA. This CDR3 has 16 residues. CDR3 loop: CASSQSPGLVGYEQYF. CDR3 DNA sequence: TGCGCCAGCAGCCAATCTCCGGGACTAGTGGGTTACGAGCAGTACTTC.

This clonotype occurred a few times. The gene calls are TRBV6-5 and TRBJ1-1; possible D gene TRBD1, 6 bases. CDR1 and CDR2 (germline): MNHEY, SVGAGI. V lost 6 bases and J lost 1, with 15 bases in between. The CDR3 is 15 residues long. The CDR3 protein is CASRTSGDKNTEAFF. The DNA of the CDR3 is TGTGCCAGCAGGACTTCAGGGGATAAGAACACTGAAGCTTTCTTT.

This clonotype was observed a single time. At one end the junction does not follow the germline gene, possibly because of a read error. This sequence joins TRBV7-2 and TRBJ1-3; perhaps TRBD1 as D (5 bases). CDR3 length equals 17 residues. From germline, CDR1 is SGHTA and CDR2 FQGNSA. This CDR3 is CASSLRGTGPSGNTMYF. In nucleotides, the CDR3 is TGTGCCAGCAGCCTAAGGGGCACTGGCCCCTCTGGAAACACCATGTATTTT.

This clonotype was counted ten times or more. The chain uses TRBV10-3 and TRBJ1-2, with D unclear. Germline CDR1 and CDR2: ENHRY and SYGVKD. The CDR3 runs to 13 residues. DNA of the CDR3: TGTGGCTCCGGGGAAGGGCAACTAGATGGCTACACCTTC. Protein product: CGSGEGQLDGYTF.

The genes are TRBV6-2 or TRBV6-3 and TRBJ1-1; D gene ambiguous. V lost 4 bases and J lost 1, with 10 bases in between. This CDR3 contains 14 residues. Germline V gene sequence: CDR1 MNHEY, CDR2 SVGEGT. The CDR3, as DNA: TGTGCCAGCAGTTGGAGACAAACGAACACTGAAGCTTTCTTT. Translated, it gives CASSWRQTNTEAFF.

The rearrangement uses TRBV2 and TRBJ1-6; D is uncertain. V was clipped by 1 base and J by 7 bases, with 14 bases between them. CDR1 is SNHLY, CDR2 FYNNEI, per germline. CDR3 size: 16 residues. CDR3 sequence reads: CASSEDEGSWNSPLHF. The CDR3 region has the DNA TGTGCCAGCAGTGAAGATGAAGGGTCTTGGAATTCACCCCTCCACTTT. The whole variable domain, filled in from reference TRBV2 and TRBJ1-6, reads EPEVTQTPSHQVTQMGQEVILRCVPISNHLYFYWYRQILGQKVEFLVSFYNNEISEKSEIFDDQFSVERPDGSNFTLKIRSTKLEDSAMYFCASSEDEGSWNSPLHFGNGTRLTVT.

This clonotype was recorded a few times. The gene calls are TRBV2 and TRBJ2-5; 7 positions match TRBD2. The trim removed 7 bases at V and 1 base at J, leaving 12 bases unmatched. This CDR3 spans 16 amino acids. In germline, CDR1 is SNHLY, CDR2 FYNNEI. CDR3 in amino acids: CASTLVGRGFQETQYF. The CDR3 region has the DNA TGTGCCAGCACCCTGGTCGGGCGGGGGTTCCAAGAGACCCAGTACTTC.

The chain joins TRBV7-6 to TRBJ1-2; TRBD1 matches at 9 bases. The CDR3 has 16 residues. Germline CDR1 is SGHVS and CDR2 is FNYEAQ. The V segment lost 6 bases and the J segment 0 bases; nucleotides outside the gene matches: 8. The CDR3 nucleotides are TGTGCCAGCAGTTATGGACAGGGGCTGGCTAACTATGGCTACACCTTC. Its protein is CASSYGQGLANYGYTF.

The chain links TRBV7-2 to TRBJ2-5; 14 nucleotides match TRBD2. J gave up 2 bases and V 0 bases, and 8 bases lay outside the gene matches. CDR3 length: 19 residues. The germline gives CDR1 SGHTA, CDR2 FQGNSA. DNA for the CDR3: TGTGCCAGCAGCTTAGCGCTGGGACTAGCGGGAGTACCTCAAGAGACCCAGTACTTC. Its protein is CASSLALGLAGVPQETQYF.

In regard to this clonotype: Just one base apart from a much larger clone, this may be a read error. This CDR3 is CASTENTGAFF. The CDR3 region has the DNA TGTGCCAGCACGGAGAACACTGGAGCTTTCTTT. The genes are TRBV6-5 and TRBJ1-1, with unresolved D. The CDR3 loop spans 11 amino acids. Germline V gene lookup returns CDR1 MNHEY and CDR2 SVGAGI.

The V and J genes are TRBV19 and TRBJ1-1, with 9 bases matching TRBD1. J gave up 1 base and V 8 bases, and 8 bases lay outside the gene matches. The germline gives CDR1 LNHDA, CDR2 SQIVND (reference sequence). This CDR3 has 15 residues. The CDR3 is CASVRDRATNTEAFF. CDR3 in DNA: TGTGCCAGTGTCCGGGACAGGGCTACGAACACTGAAGCTTTCTTT.